This passage covers 20 T cell receptor beta chains from one sample sequenced in a study of beta chain features in type 1 diabetes. General study findings and limits: TCRB CDR3s from Type 1 diabetes patients were moderately but significantly shorter in all four CD4+ subsets.

The isolated RNA, all of it, was reverse transcribed, so expressed TCRB transcripts were what got sequenced. The method was immunoSEQ multiplex PCR; TCRdb's version includes in-frame clones alone and lacks a portion of them. The sample records a few hundred thousand clones, roughly 20% being singletons. No antigen has been assigned to these receptors. Input material: naive CD4+ T cells from blood. These TCRs come from a woman between 40 and 55 years old with type 1 diabetes.

This clone was counted a few times. This rearrangement joins TRBV6-5 to TRBJ1-1; D possibly corresponds to TRBD1 (5 bases). The CDR3 is 13 amino acids. Germline V gene data show CDR1 as MNHEY and CDR2 as SVGAGI. Trimming removed 6 bases at V and 0 bases at J, with 8 bases between. DNA for the CDR3: TGTGCCAGCAGGCTGACAGTGAACACTGAAGCTTTCTTT. Protein product: CASRLTVNTEAFF.

The chain employs TRBV5-4 and TRBJ2-3; weak D call: TRBD1 (6 bases). Germline CDR1 reads SGHNT; CDR2 reads YYREEE (reference sequence). CDR3 length: 17 amino acids. V shed 2 bases and J shed 0 bases, with 16 bases lying between them. The CDR3 loop is CASSFAGVVRSTDTQYF. In nucleotides, the CDR3 is TGTGCCAGCAGCTTCGCAGGGGTAGTGCGCAGCACAGATACGCAGTATTTT. Using reference TRBV5-4 and TRBJ2-3 for the parts outside the CDR3, the full variable domain is ETGVTQSPTHLIKTRGQQVTLRCSSQSGHNTVSWYQQALGQGPQFIFQYYREEENGRGNFPPRFSGLQFPNYSSELNVNALELDDSALYLCASSFAGVVRSTDTQYFGPGTRLTVL.

This clone has a handful of counts. V and J are TRBV9 and TRBJ2-7; no clear D gene. The V end was cut by 2 bases, the J end by 2 bases, with 14 bases between. Germline V gene sequence: CDR1 SGDLS, CDR2 YYNGEE. The CDR3 runs 15 residues. CDR3 sequence: CASSVADFHTYEQYF. CDR3 nucleotide sequence: TGTGCCAGCAGCGTTGCCGACTTCCATACCTACGAGCAGTACTTC.

The J gene is TRBJ1-2, the V gene TRBV5-1; D is possibly TRBD1 (5 bases). This CDR3 contains 15 residues. The V gene lost 7 bases and the J gene lost 4 bases, with 20 bases spanning the gap. Germline loops: CDR1 SGHRS, CDR2 YFSETQ. CDR3: CASFLRPGPFYGYTF. CDR3 in DNA: TGCGCCAGCTTTCTTCGCCCAGGGCCCTTCTATGGCTACACCTTC.

The chain recombines TRBV19 with TRBJ2-3, with 8 positions matching TRBD1. Germline lookup yields CDR1 LNHDA and CDR2 SQIVND (reference sequence). The CDR3 is made up of 15 amino acids. J lost 0 bases, V lost 6 bases, and 5 bases had no gene match. CDR3 region: CASRDRDKSTDTQYF. CDR3 in DNA: TGTGCCAGTAGGGACAGGGACAAAAGCACAGATACGCAGTATTTT.

The sample holds a few counts of this clone. Other DNA sequences in this specimen translate into the identical CDR3. This sequence joins TRBV6-5 and TRBJ1-2; the match to TRBD1 covers 8 bases. Germline V gene data show CDR1 as MNHEY and CDR2 as SVGAGI. J gave up 2 bases and V 5 bases, and 1 base lay outside the gene matches. This CDR3 region has 13 residues. CDR3 nucleotide sequence: TGTGCCAGCAGTAGGACAGGGAACTATGGCTACACCTTC. Protein sequence: CASSRTGNYGYTF.

This chain joins TRBV7-9 and TRBJ1-2, with a weak D call TRBD1 (6 bases). V was pared by 0 bases and J by 7 bases, with 9 bases between. From germline, CDR1 is SEHNR and CDR2 FQNEAQ (reference sequence). CDR3 size: 13 residues. In DNA, the CDR3 is TGTGCCAGCAGCTTAGCATCAGGGGCTGGCTACACCTTC. This encodes CASSLASGAGYTF.

This clone has just a few counts. V gene TRBV5-1 combines with J gene TRBJ2-1; 8 positions match TRBD2. The CDR3 has 16 residues. V lost 1 base to trimming and J lost 4 bases; unmatched junction nucleotides: 7. From germline, CDR1 is SGHRS and CDR2 YFSETQ. The CDR3 protein is CASSLILSGDYNEQFF. The CDR3 DNA reads TGCGCCAGCAGCTTGATACTTAGCGGGGATTACAATGAGCAGTTCTTC.

This clone was counted between two and nine times. The chain recombines TRBV5-1 with TRBJ2-7; TRBD2 aligns across 7 bases. The CDR3 covers 14 residues. J lost 2 bases, V lost 4 bases, and 6 bases had no gene match. CDR1 and CDR2 from the germline V gene are SGHRS and YFSETQ. CDR3 sequence: CASSAPGGAYEQYF. The CDR3 DNA is TGCGCCAGCAGCGCCCCGGGAGGCGCCTACGAGCAGTACTTC.

Comments on this clone: The same CDR3 also results from other DNA sequences found in this sample. The gene calls are TRBV5-6 and TRBJ2-3, with D possibly matching TRBD1 (5 bases). Per germline, CDR1 SGHDT and CDR2 YYEEEE. The CDR3 contains 14 residues. V dropped 1 base and J dropped 1 base, with 7 bases sitting between them. The CDR3 region is CASSLKQGTDTQYF. In DNA form, the CDR3 reads TGTGCCAGCAGCTTGAAACAGGGCACAGATACGCAGTATTTT.

This chain connects TRBV6-5 to TRBJ2-7; D unclear. There are 14 residues in the CDR3. Germline V lookup: CDR1 MNHEY, CDR2 SVGAGI. Trimming cost V 0 bases and J 0 bases, with 6 bases left between them. CDR3 in DNA: TGTGCCAGCAGTTACTCGCGGCACTCCTACGAGCAGTACTTC. Translation gives CASSYSRHSYEQYF.

The chain is built from TRBV5-6 and TRBJ1-6; 9 bases are shared with TRBD1. CDR1 is SGHDT and CDR2 is YYEEEE in the germline V gene. The CDR3 is made up of 14 amino acids. V trimming: 5 bases; J trimming: 7 bases; junction bases outside the gene matches: 4. CDR3 nucleotide sequence: TGTGCCAGCAGTTTAGGACAGGGGAATTCACCCCTCCACTTT. Translated: CASSLGQGNSPLHF.

Comment on this clone: The sample contains more than one DNA sequence encoding this CDR3. The CDR3 sequence is CASSFQGYEQYF. CDR3 DNA: TGCGCCAGCAGCTTCCAGGGATACGAGCAGTACTTC. The gene calls are TRBV5-1 and TRBJ2-7; TRBD1 is a possible D gene (5 bases). The V end lost 2 bases, the J end lost 4 bases, and 7 bases lay between the germline ends. The CDR3 totals 12 residues. Germline V gene data show CDR1 as SGHRS and CDR2 as YFSETQ.

The chain has TRBV19 and TRBJ2-5; possibly TRBD2 for D (5 bases). This CDR3 region has 15 residues. From germline, CDR1 is LNHDA and CDR2 SQIVND (reference sequence). V was clipped by 0 bases and J by 5 bases, with 13 bases between them. The CDR3 reads CASSIDRAGLETQYF. CDR3 bases: TGTGCCAGTAGTATAGATCGTGCAGGACTGGAGACCCAGTACTTC.

This chain uses TRBV9 with TRBJ2-3, with a possible D match to TRBD2 (5 bases). Trimming shortened V by 0 bases and J by 1 base, and 6 bases separated the two germline ends. Germline V gives CDR1 SGDLS, CDR2 YYNGEE. CDR3 size: 14 residues. CDR3 in DNA: TGTGCCAGCAGCGTAGAGAGGGGCACAGATACGCAGTATTTT. Translated: CASSVERGTDTQYF.

The J gene is TRBJ1-6, the V gene TRBV9; a weak D match, TRBD1 (5 bases). The CDR3 is 15 amino acids. CDR1 is SGDLS, CDR2 YYNGEE, per germline. V was cut by 1 base and J by 8 bases, with 13 bases left in between. CDR3 coding DNA: TGTGCCAGCAGCGTATTAGGAGGGACCGATTCACCCCTCCACTTT. Its protein product is CASSVLGGTDSPLHF.

Only a few counts were recorded for this clone. Other DNA variants within this sample encode the same CDR3. V usage is TRBV2 and J usage is TRBJ2-1; D is perhaps TRBD1 (5 bases). Per germline, CDR1 SNHLY and CDR2 FYNNEI. Trimming cost V 4 bases and J 4 bases, with 8 bases left between them. There are 13 residues in the CDR3. CDR3 nucleotide sequence: TGTGCCAGCAGTGGCGACAGTTACAATGAGCAGTTCTTC. Encoded protein: CASSGDSYNEQFF.

The gene calls are TRBV7-2 and TRBJ2-3; 10 bases line up with TRBD1. The CDR3 has 18 amino acids. Germline V gives CDR1 SGHTA, CDR2 FQGNSA. The V gene end was trimmed by 3 bases and the J gene end by 1 base; junction bases not matched to a gene: 10. The DNA of the CDR3 is TGTGCCAGCAGCTTGTCCCATCCCGGGACAGGGGGCACAGATACGCAGTATTTT. Protein: CASSLSHPGTGGTDTQYF.

This chain joins TRBV28 and TRBJ2-2, with D possibly TRBD1 on 6 matching bases. V shed 2 bases and J shed 13 bases, with 11 bases lying between them. In germline, CDR1 is MDHEN, CDR2 SYDVKM. The CDR3 sequence is 12 residues long. The CDR3 bases are TGTGCCAGCAGTTTACGGCAGGGGTGGCTGTTTTTT. This translates into CASSLRQGWLFF.

This clone was detected only a few times. J is TRBJ1-3 and V is TRBV29-1; D remains ambiguous. Germline V lookup: CDR1 SQVTM, CDR2 ANQGSEA. Trimming removed 6 bases from V and 1 base from J, with 10 bases in between. The CDR3 length is 13 residues. This CDR3 reads CSVATESGNTIYF. CDR3 sequence (DNA): TGCAGCGTCGCTACTGAGTCTGGAAACACCATATATTTT.